This passage covers 4 T cell receptor beta chains from one sample sequenced in a study of PD-1 blockade in mismatch repair-deficient tumors. Measured with immunoSEQ multiplex PCR; TCRdb has only the in-frame clones, and not every one. The repertoire holds more than 20,000 clones, with roughly 86% as singletons. The specimen comprised peripheral blood, sampled 2 weeks after starting pembrolizumab. Receptors originate from an adult with mismatch repair-deficient cancer.

The chain's CDR3 is CSVEGGDQGTDYGYTF. The CDR3 bases are TGCAGCGTTGAAGGGGGGGATCAGGGGACGGACTATGGCTACACCTTC. This rearrangement joins TRBV29-1 to TRBJ1-2; D might be TRBD1 (6 bases). This CDR3 has 16 residues. Trimming took 1 base from V and 3 from J, leaving 18 bases between them. Germline lookup yields CDR1 SQVTM and CDR2 ANQGSEA.

V is TRBV19 and J is TRBJ1-2; a possible D gene is TRBD1 (5 bases). The length of the CDR3 is 14 residues. The germline V gene encodes CDR1 LNHDA and CDR2 SQIVND (reference sequence). V was cut by 5 bases and J by 3 bases, with 13 bases left in between. This CDR3 is CASSLDSGYYGYTF. The CDR3 DNA is TGTGCCAGTAGTCTTGACAGCGGGTACTATGGCTACACCTTC.

This rearrangement joins TRBV19 to TRBJ1-3; the D is unclear. The CDR3 length is 13 residues. The germline V gene has CDR1 LNHDA and CDR2 SQIVND (reference sequence). The V gene lost 7 bases and the J gene lost 1 base, with 8 bases spanning the gap. In DNA form, the CDR3 reads TGTGCCAGTACCGACGCTTCTGGAAACACCATATATTTT. Translated: CASTDASGNTIYF. Full variable domain (rest looked up from reference TRBV19 and TRBJ1-3): DGGITQSPKYLFRKEGQNVTLSCEQNLNHDAMYWYRQDPGQGLRLIYYSQIVNDFQKGDIAEGYSVSREKKESFPLTVTSAQKNPTAFYLCASTDASGNTIYFGEGSWLTVV.

The V and J genes are TRBV27 and TRBJ2-7, with 11 bases fitting TRBD2. Trimming removed 5 bases from V and 2 bases from J; junction bases left unmatched: 11. The CDR3 length is 17 residues. In germline, CDR1 is MNHEY, CDR2 SMNVEV (reference sequence). The chain's CDR3 is CASSRQAWTSGPYEQYF. The CDR3 nucleotides read TGTGCCAGCAGTAGACAGGCCTGGACTAGCGGGCCCTACGAGCAGTACTTC.